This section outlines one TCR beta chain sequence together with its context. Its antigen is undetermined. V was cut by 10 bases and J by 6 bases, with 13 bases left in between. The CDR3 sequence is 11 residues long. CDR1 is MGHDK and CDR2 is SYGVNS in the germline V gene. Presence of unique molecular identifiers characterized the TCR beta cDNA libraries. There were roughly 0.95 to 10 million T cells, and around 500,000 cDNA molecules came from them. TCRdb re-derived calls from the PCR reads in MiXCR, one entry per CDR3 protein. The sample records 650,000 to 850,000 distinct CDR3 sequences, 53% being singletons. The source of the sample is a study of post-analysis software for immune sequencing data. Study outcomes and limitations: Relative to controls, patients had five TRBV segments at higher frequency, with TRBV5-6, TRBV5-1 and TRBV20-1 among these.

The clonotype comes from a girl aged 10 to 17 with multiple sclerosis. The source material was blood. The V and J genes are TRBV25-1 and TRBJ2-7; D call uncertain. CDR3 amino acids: CATGLLREQYF. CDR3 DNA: TGTGCCACCGGTCTTTTACGCGAGCAGTACTTC.